Following are 14 T cell receptor beta chains from one sample sequenced in a study of breast tumors, draining lymph nodes, adjacent tissues. TCRdb passed the multiplex PCR reads through MiXCR, listing each CDR3 protein once. The sample has over 70,000 distinct CDR3 sequences; around 28% are singletons. Axillary draining lymph nodes of breast cancer patients supplied the node samples. Sequences were obtained from axillary lymph node tissue. These receptor sequences come from a female donor with breast cancer. Some clones in this sample may be carry-over from other donors' samples.

This clonotype was counted ten times or more. The chain is built from TRBV7-2 and TRBJ2-5; 7 nucleotides agree with TRBD2. With 2 bases clipped from V and 4 bases from J, the junction kept 1 base outside the gene matches. CDR1 and CDR2 from the germline V gene are SGHTA and FQGNSA. CDR3 size: 13 residues. This CDR3 is CASSLIAGETQYF. CDR3 nucleotide sequence: TGTGCCAGCAGCTTAATAGCGGGAGAGACCCAGTACTTC.

Comments on this clonotype: One end of the junction fails to match germline, which may point to a read error. The V and J genes are TRBV2 and TRBJ2-5; maybe TRBD1 (5 bases). The CDR3 totals 14 residues. Germline V lookup: CDR1 SNHLY, CDR2 FYNNEI. Written as DNA, the CDR3 is TGTGCCTGCAGTGCCGTGCAGGGCCAAGAGACCCAGTACTTC. This gives the protein CACSAVQGQETQYF.

This clonotype was detected many times. CDR3 sequence: CASSIARDSYEQYF. Written as DNA, the CDR3 is TGTGCCAGTAGTATTGCAAGGGACTCCTACGAGCAGTACTTC. V usage is TRBV19 and J usage is TRBJ2-7, with D unresolved. The CDR3 has 14 amino acids. Trimming took 3 bases from V and 0 from J, leaving 9 bases between them. CDR1 is LNHDA, CDR2 SQIVND, per germline (reference sequence).

The table lists this clonotype with many counts. The rearrangement uses TRBV9 and TRBJ2-3; TRBD2 agrees at 7 bases. The CDR3 loop spans 16 amino acids. J gave up 2 bases and V 3 bases, and 9 bases lay outside the gene matches. Germline assignment: CDR1 SGDLS and CDR2 YYNGEE. In nucleotides, the CDR3 is TGTGCCAGCAGCGGGCTGAAGGGAGGGTTCACAGATACGCAGTATTTT. This translates into CASSGLKGGFTDTQYF.

Turning to this clonotype: This could be a read error, since a much larger clone is one nucleotide away. This chain links TRBV12-3 or TRBV12-4 with TRBJ2-5; D perhaps matches TRBD2 (7 bases). The CDR3 has 16 residues. V lost 3 bases and J lost 7, with 21 bases in between. CDR3 amino acids: CASSFATRGGLVTQYF. The CDR3 nucleotides read TGTGCCAGCAGTTTCGCTACCAGGGGTGGACTAGTGACCCAGTACTTC.

This clonotype was found many times. One end of the junction fails to match germline, which may point to a read error. Here the CDR3 reads CASSYAGRNQPQHF. As DNA, the CDR3 is TGTGCCAGCAGTTACGCCGGCCGCAACCAGCCCCAGCATTTT. The chain recombines TRBV6-2 or TRBV6-3 with TRBJ1-5; no definite D call. CDR1 MNHEY and CDR2 SVGEGT come from the germline V gene. CDR3 length equals 14 residues.

This clonotype was recorded at least ten times. CDR3 nucleotide sequence: TGCGCCAGCAGGACGGGGGCGACAAAAGAGACCCAGTACTTC. This codes for CASRTGATKETQYF. The J gene is TRBJ2-5, the V gene TRBV5-1; D may match TRBD1 or TRBD2 (6 bases each). V was pared by 5 bases and J by 3 bases, with 14 bases between. Germline values: CDR1 SGHRS, CDR2 YFSETQ. The CDR3 has 14 residues.

Regarding this clonotype: Being one base from a much bigger clone, this may be a read error. The gene calls are TRBV7-3 and TRBJ2-5; 7 bases agree with TRBD2. The CDR3 has 15 residues. Germline V gene sequence: CDR1 SGHTA, CDR2 FQGTGA. The CDR3 DNA is TGTGCCAGCAGCTTAACCGGGAGGTCGGGGGAGACCCAGCACTTC. Translating it yields CASSLTGRSGETQHF.

This clonotype was observed at least ten times. V usage is TRBV9 and J usage is TRBJ1-4, with D maybe TRBD1 (5 bases). This CDR3 has 15 amino acids. Trimming shortened V by 4 bases and J by 6 bases, and 16 bases separated the two germline ends. Per germline, CDR1 SGDLS and CDR2 YYNGEE. The DNA of the CDR3 is TGTGCCAGCAGCACCCTAACGGGCAGGGATGAAAAACTGTTTTTT. Its protein product is CASSTLTGRDEKLFF.

This clonotype showed up many times. V usage is TRBV20-1 and J usage is TRBJ1-5, with D tentatively TRBD1 (6 bases). With 3 bases removed from V and 9 bases from J, the gap between germline ends came to 15 bases. Per germline, CDR1 DFQATT and CDR2 SNEGSKA (reference sequence). This CDR3 contains 13 residues. The CDR3 loop reads CSARGAGERPQHF. DNA for the CDR3: TGCAGTGCTAGGGGTGCAGGGGAGAGGCCCCAGCATTTT.

This clonotype was counted ten times or more. The rearrangement joins TRBV12-3 or TRBV12-4 to TRBJ2-7; 11 bases map to TRBD2. The CDR3 consists of 16 residues. After removal of 3 bases from V and 0 bases from J, the junction contained 4 bases not matched to a gene. The CDR3 spells CASSFLGTSGSYEQYF. As DNA, the CDR3 is TGTGCCAGCAGTTTCCTCGGGACTAGCGGCTCCTACGAGCAGTACTTC.

Comment on this clonotype: A much larger clone is a single base away; this may be a read error. V gene TRBV6-1 combines with J gene TRBJ1-5, with D perhaps TRBD1 (6 bases). V was pared by 5 bases and J by 6 bases, with 17 bases between. Germline V gene data show CDR1 as MNHNS and CDR2 as SASEGT. The CDR3 has 15 residues. The chain's CDR3 is CASSQIGGKSQPQHF. Here the CDR3 DNA reads TGTGCCAGCAGTCAAATTGGGGGCAAGAGTCAGCCCCAGCATTTT.

This chain links TRBV25-1 with TRBJ2-1; the match to TRBD2 covers 12 bases. The V and J ends lost 5 bases and 0 bases, in that order; junction bases with no gene match: 8. From germline, CDR1 is MGHDK and CDR2 SYGVNS. The CDR3 sequence is 18 residues long. DNA of the CDR3: TGTGCCAGCAGTCTAGCGGGAGGGTCCTTAAGCTCCTACAATGAGCAGTTCTTC. It is translated as CASSLAGGSLSSYNEQFF.

This clonotype was counted ten times or more. This chain connects TRBV5-5 to TRBJ1-2; D gene uncertain. The CDR3 is made up of 12 amino acids. Between the trimmed V and J ends, which lost 2 bases and 14 bases, there was a span of 16 bases. Germline V gene data show CDR1 as SGHKS and CDR2 as YYEKEE (reference sequence). DNA of the CDR3: TGTGCCAGCAGCTTCACCGGCGCGGGGAGTACCTTC. Protein product: CASSFTGAGSTF.